A selection of T cell receptor beta chains follows, all from one sample in a study of siplizumab effects on memory and regulatory T cells. Here immunoSEQ multiplex PCR was the method, and the copy in TCRdb shows in-frame clones only, minus some. Of 26,000 or so clones in the sample, approximately 82% were seen once. Material for sequencing was memory CD4+ T cells sorted from blood. These receptors were obtained from a human donor in good health. Each CDR3 is given with its conserved first and last residue. Fields, in order: V gene, D gene, clone size, J gene, CDR3 DNA, CDR3 protein. D genes are given only for firm matches. Not all rows give a size; the values are once, few, many and, for expanded clones, a class.

V gene: TRBV28
D gene: .
clone size: .
J gene: TRBJ2-3
CDR3 DNA: TGTGCCAGCAGTTTTAGGAAAACTACCCGCACAGATACGCAGTATTTT
CDR3 protein: CASSFRKTTRTDTQYF

V gene: TRBV19
D gene: .
clone size: .
J gene: TRBJ1-5
CDR3 DNA: TGTGCCAGTAGTATAGCATGGACCAGTGGAAATCAGCCCCAGCATTTT
CDR3 protein: CASSIAWTSGNQPQHF

V gene: TRBV7-9
D gene: .
clone size: .
J gene: TRBJ2-1
CDR3 DNA: TGTGCCAGCAGCTCCCCTTCTGGGGAGGAGCAGTTCTTC
CDR3 protein: CASSSPSGEEQFF

V gene: TRBV6-5
D gene: TRBD1
clone size: .
J gene: TRBJ1-2
CDR3 DNA: TGTGCCAGCAGTTATTCACAGGGGGGCTATGGCTACACCTTC
CDR3 protein: CASSYSQGGYGYTF

V gene: TRBV7-3
D gene: TRBD1
clone size: .
J gene: TRBJ2-1
CDR3 DNA: TGTGCCAGCAGCCGAGGTTCTATGGGGGACAGTGAGCAGTTCTTC
CDR3 protein: CASSRGSMGDSEQFF

V gene: TRBV5-1
D gene: TRBD2
clone size: .
J gene: TRBJ2-3
CDR3 DNA: TGCGCCACCCAGACTAGCGGGTCTAGCACAGATACGCAGTATTTT
CDR3 protein: CATQTSGSSTDTQYF

V gene: TRBV28
D gene: TRBD1
clone size: .
J gene: TRBJ1-2
CDR3 DNA: TGTGCCAGCAGTTTTCTGCAGGGGGACTGCACCTTC
CDR3 protein: CASSFLQGDCTF

V gene: TRBV7-2
D gene: .
clone size: .
J gene: TRBJ1-1
CDR3 DNA: TGTGCCAGCAGCTCGGGCCCAGCGGCGGAAGCTTTCTTT
CDR3 protein: CASSSGPAAEAFF

V gene: TRBV5-1
D gene: .
clone size: .
J gene: TRBJ1-1
CDR3 DNA: TGCGCCAGCAGCCAAGATAGGGGGGACCAGAAAGCTTTCTTT
CDR3 protein: CASSQDRGDQKAFF

V gene: TRBV5-1
D gene: .
clone size: .
J gene: TRBJ2-3
CDR3 DNA: TGCGCCAGCAGCTTGGGTGGGCTAGCTGAGACAGATACGCAGTATTTT
CDR3 protein: CASSLGGLAETDTQYF

V gene: TRBV28
D gene: .
clone size: .
J gene: TRBJ1-1
CDR3 DNA: TGTGCCAGCAGGGGTCTCCTCCTGGCGGACACTGAAGCTTTCTTT
CDR3 protein: CASRGLLLADTEAFF

V gene: TRBV28
D gene: .
clone size: .
J gene: TRBJ1-3
CDR3 DNA: TGTGCCAGCAGTTTTCTGCGGAACACCATATATTTT
CDR3 protein: CASSFLRNTIYF

V gene: TRBV29-1
D gene: .
clone size: .
J gene: TRBJ2-2
CDR3 DNA: TGCAGCTTCTCGAGGCAGGGGGGCACCGGGGAGCTGTTTTTT
CDR3 protein: CSFSRQGGTGELFF

V gene: TRBV5-1
D gene: .
clone size: .
J gene: TRBJ2-7
CDR3 DNA: TGCGCCAGCAGCTTGGTTTTAGACGAGCAGTACTTC
CDR3 protein: CASSLVLDEQYF

V gene: TRBV11-3
D gene: TRBD1
clone size: few
J gene: TRBJ1-1
CDR3 DNA: TGTGCCAGCAGCTCTTGGACAGGGTCGTCTGAAGCTTTCTTT
CDR3 protein: CASSSWTGSSEAFF

V gene: TRBV6-1
D gene: .
clone size: .
J gene: TRBJ2-5
CDR3 DNA: TGTGCCAGTCGTTCTTTGGCAGAGACCCAGTACTTC
CDR3 protein: CASRSLAETQYF

V gene: TRBV19
D gene: .
clone size: medium-sized
J gene: TRBJ2-2
CDR3 DNA: TGTGCCAGTTCTGAGGCCGGGGAGCTGTTTTTT
CDR3 protein: CASSEAGELFF

V gene: TRBV19
D gene: .
clone size: .
J gene: TRBJ1-4
CDR3 DNA: TGTGCCAGTAGTATGAAGACGCACGTGAGTGAAAAACTGTTTTTT
CDR3 protein: CASSMKTHVSEKLFF

V gene: TRBV9
D gene: TRBD2
clone size: .
J gene: TRBJ2-3
CDR3 DNA: TGTGCCAGCACCCCAAGCGGGAGTTCAGATACGCAGTATTTT
CDR3 protein: CASTPSGSSDTQYF

V gene: TRBV18
D gene: .
clone size: .
J gene: TRBJ2-7
CDR3 DNA: TGTGCCAGCTCACCACGGGATAGAGAGCAGTACTTC
CDR3 protein: CASSPRDREQYF